Listed below are T cell receptor beta chains from one sample, sequenced in a study of blood T cell repertoires in COVID-19. Profiling relied on immunoSEQ multiplex PCR, and the TCRdb table lists in-frame clones only, not all of them. The sample has some 130,000 clones, approximately 82% seen once. What was sequenced was peripheral blood. The receptors were sampled from a man aged 60 to 69 who had recovered from COVID-19. The CDR3 runs from the conserved cysteine through the conserved F or W.

TRBJ2-5,TRBV5-8,CASSPRTGRETQYF
TRBJ1-2,TRBV6-1,CASSESWTSAGYTF
TRBJ2-7,TRBV11-2,CASSLGGGTYEQYF
TRBJ1-5,TRBV30,CASTGGNNQPQHF
TRBJ2-5,TRBV5-1,CASSRGTGGMKETQYF
TRBJ2-1,TRBV6-1,CASSEGTAWEQFF
TRBJ1-1,TRBV19,CASTGLSGQMNTEAFF
TRBJ2-5,TRBV10-3,CAISFGQAQETQYF
TRBJ1-5,TRBV7-3,CASSSGINQPQHF
TRBJ1-2,TRBV30,CAWSGGSYGYTF
TRBJ1-4,TRBV28,CASCKGREKLFF
TRBJ1-2,TRBV7-2,CASSPTGGFGGYGYTF
TRBJ2-1,TRBV7-9,CASSPFWGGSKNEQFF
TRBJ1-6,TRBV18,CASSSEAGLESYNSPLHF
TRBJ1-4,TRBV6-5,CASRLRGSGEKLFF
TRBJ1-2,TRBV6-5,CASRVQGESGYTF
TRBJ2-3,TRBV7-9,CASSLHMGRQSTDTQYF
TRBJ1-4,TRBV3-1/TRBV3-2,CASSLTGFNEKLFF
TRBJ1-4,TRBV28,CASSKGINEKLFF
TRBJ1-2,TRBV9,CASSLTGGDYGYTF
TRBJ1-5,TRBV3-1/TRBV3-2,CASSQAAGDNQPQHF
TRBJ1-1,TRBV7-2,CASSFDRLNTEAFF
TRBJ2-5,TRBV7-8,CASSLSQAQETQYF
TRBJ1-6,TRBV28,CASTSEGSPLHF
TRBJ1-1,TRBV4-2,CASSQARQGTEAFF
TRBJ2-7,TRBV11-1,CASSLTSGRAYEQYF
TRBJ2-6,TRBV7-9,CASSFPPGANVLTF
TRBJ2-1,TRBV19,CASSRIPGHEQFF
TRBJ2-5,TRBV20-1,CSASPRTGWETQYF
TRBJ1-5,TRBV7-2,CASSSEGGREYQPQHF
TRBJ1-1,TRBV10-3,CAISESGRENTEAFF
TRBJ1-2,TRBV6-1,CASSERFGDGYTF
TRBJ1-1,TRBV7-2,CASSSYTEAFF
TRBJ1-1,TRBV3-1/TRBV3-2,CASSLRDRGLAFF
TRBJ2-7,TRBV19,CASSIDRTSGRYEQYF
TRBJ2-1,TRBV19,CASSIGTSGPRGNEQFF
TRBJ1-2,TRBV4-2,CASSRRTGGTANYGYTF
TRBJ1-1,TRBV2,CASSQGTGATEAFF
TRBJ1-1,TRBV19,CASGSLRTMNTEAFF
TRBJ2-7,TRBV3-1/TRBV3-2,CASSSGTGVEQYF
TRBJ2-3,TRBV6-6,CASSRSGLAGRGADTQYF
TRBJ2-5,TRBV3-1/TRBV3-2,CASTLRETQYF
TRBJ1-1,TRBV6-5,CASSYDRENTEAFF
TRBJ2-7,TRBV28,CASAWGGRAYEQYF
TRBJ1-5,TRBV28,CASSFPWASNQPQHF
TRBJ2-3,TRBV20-1,CSASSGATDTQYF